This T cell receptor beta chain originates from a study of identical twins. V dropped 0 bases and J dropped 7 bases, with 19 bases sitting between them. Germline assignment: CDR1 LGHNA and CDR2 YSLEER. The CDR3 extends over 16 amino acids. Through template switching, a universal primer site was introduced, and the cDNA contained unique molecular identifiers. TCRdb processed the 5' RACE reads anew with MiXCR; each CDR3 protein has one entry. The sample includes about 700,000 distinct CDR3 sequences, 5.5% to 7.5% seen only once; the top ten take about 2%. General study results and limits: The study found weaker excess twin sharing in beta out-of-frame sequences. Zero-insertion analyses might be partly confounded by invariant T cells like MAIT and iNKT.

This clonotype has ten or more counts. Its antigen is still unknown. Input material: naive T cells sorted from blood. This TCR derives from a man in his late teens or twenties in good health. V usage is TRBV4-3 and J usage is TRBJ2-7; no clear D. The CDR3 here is CASSQDSTADLREQYF. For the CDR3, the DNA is TGCGCCAGCAGCCAAGATAGCACGGCAGACCTACGGGAGCAGTACTTC.